One sample yielded the 11 T cell receptor beta chains listed below, sequenced in a study of cytotoxic CD8 clonotypes in ibrutinib-treated CLL. The table came from immunoSEQ multiplex PCR; TCRdb's copy has only in-frame clones and leaves some out. The sample includes 20,000 to 30,000 clones, around four fifths of them seen just once. Sequenced material: PBMCs, taken before ibrutinib treatment. The receptors come from a human donor with chronic lymphocytic leukemia.

CDR3 DNA: TGTGCCAGCAGCCCCGGGACAGGGGGCCTTAACACTGAAGCTTTCTTT. Translated, it gives CASSPGTGGLNTEAFF. The chain is built from TRBV5-4 and TRBJ1-1; 12 bases fit TRBD1. The CDR3 has 16 residues. After removal of 4 bases from V and 2 bases from J, the junction contained 6 bases not matched to a gene. Germline V gene sequence: CDR1 SGHNT, CDR2 YYREEE (reference sequence).

J is TRBJ2-5 and V is TRBV7-2; D unresolved. The CDR3 sequence is 14 residues long. Trimming stripped 1 base from V and 4 bases from J, with 10 bases between. Germline-derived CDR1 and CDR2 are SGHTA and FQGNSA. The CDR3 DNA reads TGTGCCAGCAGCTTAGGGGTCAAGGGAGAGACCCAGTACTTC. Encoded protein: CASSLGVKGETQYF.

The chain employs TRBV11-2 and TRBJ2-7; 9 bases fit TRBD2. The CDR3 loop spans 15 amino acids. The V segment lost 6 bases and the J segment 2 bases; nucleotides outside the gene matches: 8. The V gene's germline CDR1 is SGHAT and CDR2 FQNNGV. The CDR3 loop reads CASSNGASGTYEQYF. The CDR3 region has the DNA TGTGCCAGCAGTAACGGGGCTAGCGGGACCTACGAGCAGTACTTC.

CDR3 sequence (DNA): TGTGCCACCAGCAAAACTAAGCAGGGGGCGTTGCGGAACACTGAAGCTTTCTTT. This translates into CATSKTKQGALRNTEAFF. The V gene is TRBV15, the J gene TRBJ1-1; the match to TRBD1 covers 8 bases. CDR3 size: 18 residues. After removal of 4 bases from V and 1 base from J, the junction contained 14 bases not matched to a gene. Germline CDR1 is LNHNV and CDR2 is YYDKDF (reference sequence).

There are a few counts of this clone. The V call is TRBV21-1, the J call TRBJ1-5; the table's D call of TRBD1 was not tested on the DNA. TRBV21-1 is designated a pseudogene. CDR3 length: 16 residues. The CDR3 protein is CASSKGDRGSNQPQHF. The DNA for the CDR3 is TGTGCCAGCAGCAAAGGCGACAGGGGTAGCAATCAGCCCCAGCATTTT.

The chain uses TRBV20-1 and TRBJ2-7; 7 nucleotides line up with TRBD1. This CDR3 comprises 11 residues. Germline CDR1 and CDR2: DFQATT and SNEGSKA (reference sequence). The ends lost 4 bases at V and 4 bases at J; junction bases unmatched: 1. CDR3 sequence: CSAKDRYEQYF. DNA of the CDR3: TGCAGTGCTAAGGACAGGTACGAGCAGTACTTC.

This sequence joins TRBV7-2 and TRBJ2-7, with D hard to call. The CDR3 runs to 14 residues. CDR1 SGHTA and CDR2 FQGNSA come from the germline V gene. With 2 bases removed from V and 2 bases from J, the gap between germline ends came to 10 bases. CDR3 region: CASSLNKPPYEQYF. In DNA, the CDR3 is TGTGCCAGCAGCTTAAACAAACCACCCTACGAGCAGTACTTC.

V is TRBV6-1 and J is TRBJ2-1, with TRBD2 identical over 9 bases. The CDR3 has 15 amino acids. V lost 4 bases and J lost 4; bases outside the gene matches: 5. CDR1 and CDR2 (germline): MNHNS, SASEGT. CDR3 in amino acids: CASSAASGTYNEQFF. In nucleotides, the CDR3 is TGTGCCAGCAGTGCCGCTAGCGGGACTTACAATGAGCAGTTCTTC.

This clone was found once. The chain uses TRBV11-3 and TRBJ2-7, with D perhaps matching TRBD1 (5 bases). The germline CDR1 and CDR2 sequences are SGHNT and YENEEA. Trimming took off 0 bases at V and 3 bases at J, with 12 bases between the two ends. There are 15 residues in the CDR3. CDR3 protein: CASSLDPAGFYEQYF. CDR3 bases: TGTGCCAGCAGCTTAGATCCGGCAGGGTTCTACGAGCAGTACTTC.

The rearrangement joins TRBV2 to TRBJ1-2, with 7 bases identical to TRBD1. With 6 bases clipped from V and 2 bases from J, the junction kept 12 bases outside the gene matches. The CDR3 contains 16 residues. Per germline, CDR1 SNHLY and CDR2 FYNNEI. The CDR3, as DNA: TGTGCCAGCAGCGAACAACAGGGGACCTCCAACTATGGCTACACCTTC. Residues: CASSEQQGTSNYGYTF. The complete variable domain, with remaining parts taken from reference TRBV2 and TRBJ1-2, reads EPEVTQTPSHQVTQMGQEVILRCVPISNHLYFYWYRQILGQKVEFLVSFYNNEISEKSEIFDDQFSVERPDGSNFTLKIRSTKLEDSAMYFCASSEQQGTSNYGYTFGSGTRLTVV.

The chain is built from TRBV18 and TRBJ2-2; 10 nucleotides agree with TRBD2. V trimming: 1 base; J trimming: 2 bases; junction bases outside the gene matches: 7. Germline CDR1 KGHSH, CDR2 LQKENI. The CDR3 runs to 18 residues. CDR3 DNA sequence: TGTGCCAGCTCACCACAAAAACTAGCGGGAACTAACACCGGGGAGCTGTTTTTT. Its translation is CASSPQKLAGTNTGELFF.